These T cell receptor beta chains were read from a single sample in a study of blood T cell repertoires in COVID-19. Generated by immunoSEQ multiplex PCR, the TCRdb table keeps only in-frame clones and is missing some. The data show fewer than 250,000 clones, 90% to 95% seen once. Sequenced sample: peripheral blood. The receptors were sampled from a man aged 30 to 45 with acute or convalescent COVID-19. Each CDR3 is given with its conserved first and last residue. The order of the fields is CDR3 length, D gene, V gene, CDR3 protein. D genes are given only for firm matches.

15,-,TRBV18,CASSPGHSSYNEQFF
12,-,TRBV2,CASSDRNYGYTF
14,TRBD1,TRBV5-1,CASSWVDRGNGYTF
14,TRBD1,TRBV5-1,CASSSNRGIGEQFF
15,TRBD2,TRBV29-1,CSVVGLAGVGGELFF
14,TRBD2,TRBV19,CASMAGGNYNEQFF
12,TRBD1,TRBV27,CATGDRVDGYTF
15,TRBD2,TRBV7-2,CASSSRTSGSIEQFF
13,TRBD1,TRBV19,CASRAGQDYGYTF
16,-,TRBV28,CASSFYGRGSNQPQHF
14,TRBD2,TRBV28,CASSLSAGAYEQYF
16,TRBD2,TRBV4-2,CASSQTSGGVGDTQYF
15,-,TRBV10-3,CAISESTGRTDTQYF
16,-,TRBV11-1,CASSPSRARVIHEQYF
15,-,TRBV5-1,CASSPREEASREQFF
16,-,TRBV28,CASNRPPGGDNQPQHF
12,-,TRBV27,CASSSSDSPLHF
13,-,TRBV9,CASSANMRYGYTF
16,TRBD2,TRBV9,CASQRGGGRAADTQYF
17,TRBD1,TRBV27,CASSTRRDRAGATEAFF
15,TRBD1,TRBV6-5,CASRARGGAAEKLFF
14,-,TRBV6-5,CASSHHRDQETQYF
17,TRBD2,TRBV7-2,CASSPQSLAGGGSEQFF
13,-,TRBV12-3/TRBV12-4,CASSFYEEGVQYF
14,-,TRBV19,CASSYTGWRYEQFF
13,-,TRBV5-4,CASSHGERTEAFF
13,-,TRBV5-5,CASSLGWASPLHF
16,TRBD2,TRBV4-2,CASSRGAGGVSDTQYF
13,-,TRBV4-1,CASSWGENTEAFF
15,TRBD2,TRBV4-1,CASSQVGGGPYEQYF
15,-,TRBV30,CAWSETGLRTEKLFF
14,-,TRBV29-1,CSVGPDTLNTEAFF
15,-,TRBV11-1,CASSLGVRLAGELFF
17,-,TRBV11-2,CASSRQAGGFRYQPQHF
17,-,TRBV10-3,CAISDAGVAIPYNEQFF
15,-,TRBV28,CASSRDTLAGGTIYF
15,-,TRBV30,CAWGSLGLYRSPLHF
15,-,TRBV9,CASSLLGQMNTEAFF
15,-,TRBV5-1,CASSFVRSPGDEQYF
14,TRBD2,TRBV5-1,CASSLSGTSVTQYF
13,-,TRBV28,CAIGGGAAGELFF
18,-,TRBV4-1,CASSQVGRARSGANVLTF
13,TRBD1,TRBV6-6,CASSSRQGYEQYF
13,-,TRBV12-3/TRBV12-4,CASSLRSQETQYF
15,-,TRBV28,CASSNRGGANYGYTF
15,TRBD2,TRBV19,CASSPTSGSYNEQFF
12,-,TRBV28,CASTLAGETQYF
15,TRBD1,TRBV7-2,CASSLGPGGLYEQYF
12,-,TRBV5-1,CASSFTGDEQYF
16,TRBD2,TRBV5-1,CASSSGTSGGTDTQYF
14,TRBD2,TRBV7-2,CASSFAGGTGELFF